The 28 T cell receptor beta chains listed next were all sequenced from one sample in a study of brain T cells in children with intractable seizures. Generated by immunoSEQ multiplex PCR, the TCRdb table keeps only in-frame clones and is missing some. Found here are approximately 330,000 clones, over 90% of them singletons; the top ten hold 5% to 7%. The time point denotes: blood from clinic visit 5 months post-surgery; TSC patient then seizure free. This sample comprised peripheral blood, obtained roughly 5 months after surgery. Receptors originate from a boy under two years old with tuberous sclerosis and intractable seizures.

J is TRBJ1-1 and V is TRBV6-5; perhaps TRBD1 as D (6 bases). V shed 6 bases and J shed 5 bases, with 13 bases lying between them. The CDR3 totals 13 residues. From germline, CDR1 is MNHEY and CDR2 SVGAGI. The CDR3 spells CASSVGARTEAFF. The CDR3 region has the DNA TGTGCCAGCAGCGTGGGGGCGCGAACTGAAGCTTTCTTT.

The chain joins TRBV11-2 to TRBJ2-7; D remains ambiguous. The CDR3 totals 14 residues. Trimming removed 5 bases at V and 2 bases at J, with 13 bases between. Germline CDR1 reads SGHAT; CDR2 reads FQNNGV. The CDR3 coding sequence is TGTGCCAGCAGCGTCTACCAAGTTCCCTACGAGCAGTACTTC. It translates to CASSVYQVPYEQYF.

CDR3 sequence: CASLMGTYSYEQYF. CDR3 in DNA: TGTGCCAGCCTCATGGGGACATACTCCTACGAGCAGTACTTC. The V call is TRBV2, the J call TRBJ2-7; a possible D gene is TRBD1 (6 bases). The CDR3 is 14 amino acids. The germline V and J ends were trimmed by 8 bases and 0 bases, with 14 bases remaining between them. Germline V gene lookup returns CDR1 SNHLY and CDR2 FYNNEI.

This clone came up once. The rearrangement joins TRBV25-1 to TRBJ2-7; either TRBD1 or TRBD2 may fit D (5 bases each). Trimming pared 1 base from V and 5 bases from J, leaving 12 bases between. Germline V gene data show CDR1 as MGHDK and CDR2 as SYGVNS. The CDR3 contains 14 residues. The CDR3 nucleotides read TGTGCCAGCAGTGAATGGGAGACAGTCAACGAGCAGTACTTC. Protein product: CASSEWETVNEQYF.

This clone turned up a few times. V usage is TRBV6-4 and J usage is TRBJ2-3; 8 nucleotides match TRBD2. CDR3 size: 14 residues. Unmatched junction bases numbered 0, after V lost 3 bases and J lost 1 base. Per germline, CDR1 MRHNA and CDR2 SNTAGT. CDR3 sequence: CASSERGGTDTQYF. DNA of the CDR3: TGTGCCAGCAGTGAGCGGGGGGGCACAGATACGCAGTATTTT.

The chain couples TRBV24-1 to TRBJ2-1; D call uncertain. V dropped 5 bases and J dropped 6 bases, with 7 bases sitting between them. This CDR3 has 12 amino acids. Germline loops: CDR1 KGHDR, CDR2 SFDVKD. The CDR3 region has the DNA TGTGCCACCAGTGCGGGCGGCAATGAGCAGTTCTTC. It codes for CATSAGGNEQFF.

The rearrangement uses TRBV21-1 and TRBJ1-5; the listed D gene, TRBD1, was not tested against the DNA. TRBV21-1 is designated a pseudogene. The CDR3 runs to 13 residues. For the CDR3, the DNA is TGTGCCATTTGTCGGATTTGGGCTCAGCCCCAGCATTTT. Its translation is CAICRIWAQPQHF.

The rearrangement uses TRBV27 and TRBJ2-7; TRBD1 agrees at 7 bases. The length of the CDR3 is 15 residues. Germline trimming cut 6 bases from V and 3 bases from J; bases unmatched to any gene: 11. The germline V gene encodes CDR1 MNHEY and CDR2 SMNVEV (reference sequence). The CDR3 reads CASRADRDLNYEQYF. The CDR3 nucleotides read TGTGCCAGCAGAGCCGACAGGGACCTTAACTACGAGCAGTACTTC.

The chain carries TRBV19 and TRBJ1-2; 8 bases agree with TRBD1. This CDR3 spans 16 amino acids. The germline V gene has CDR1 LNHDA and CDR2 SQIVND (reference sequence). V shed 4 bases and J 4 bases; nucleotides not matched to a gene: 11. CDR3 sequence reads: CASSTGTRGRFYGYTF. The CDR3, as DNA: TGTGCCAGTAGTACGGGAACCAGGGGGCGCTTCTATGGCTACACCTTC.

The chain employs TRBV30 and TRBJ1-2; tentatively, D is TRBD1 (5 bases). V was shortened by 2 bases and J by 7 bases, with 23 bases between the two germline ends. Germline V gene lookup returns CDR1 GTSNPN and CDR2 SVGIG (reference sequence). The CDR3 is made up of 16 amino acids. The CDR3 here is CAWSPLRSAGVGGYTF. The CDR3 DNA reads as TGTGCCTGGAGTCCCCTTCGGTCGGCGGGGGTTGGTGGCTACACCTTC.

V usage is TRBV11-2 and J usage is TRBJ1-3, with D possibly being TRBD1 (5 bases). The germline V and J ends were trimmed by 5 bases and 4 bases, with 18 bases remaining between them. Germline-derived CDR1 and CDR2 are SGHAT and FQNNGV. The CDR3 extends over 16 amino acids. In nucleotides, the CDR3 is TGTGCCAGCAGCCCAAACGGGGGTCTTAGAGGAAACACCATATATTTT. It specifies CASSPNGGLRGNTIYF.

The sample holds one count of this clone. CDR3 amino acids: CASSGGTVPKAFF. DNA for the CDR3: TGTGCCAGCAGCGGCGGGACAGTCCCCAAAGCTTTCTTT. The V gene is TRBV7-9, the J gene TRBJ1-1, with 7 bases matching TRBD1. The V gene's germline CDR1 is SEHNR and CDR2 FQNEAQ (reference sequence). The CDR3 loop spans 13 amino acids. Trimming removed 5 bases from V and 9 bases from J; junction bases left unmatched: 9.

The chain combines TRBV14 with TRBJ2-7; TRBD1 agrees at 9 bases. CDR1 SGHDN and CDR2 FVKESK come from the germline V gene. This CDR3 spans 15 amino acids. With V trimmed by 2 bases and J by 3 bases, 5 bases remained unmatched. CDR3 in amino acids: CASSQRTGDIYEQYF. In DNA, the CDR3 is TGTGCCAGCAGCCAAAGGACAGGGGATATCTACGAGCAGTACTTC.

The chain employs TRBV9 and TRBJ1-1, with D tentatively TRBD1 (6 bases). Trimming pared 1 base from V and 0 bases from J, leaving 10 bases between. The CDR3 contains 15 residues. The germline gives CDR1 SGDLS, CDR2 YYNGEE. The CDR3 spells CASSVQGSMNTEAFF. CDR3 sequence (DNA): TGTGCCAGCAGCGTACAGGGGTCCATGAACACTGAAGCTTTCTTT.

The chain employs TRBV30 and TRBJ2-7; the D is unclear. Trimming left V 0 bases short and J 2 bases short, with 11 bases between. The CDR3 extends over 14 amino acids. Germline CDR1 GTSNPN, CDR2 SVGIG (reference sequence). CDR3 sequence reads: CAWSVRRATYEQYF. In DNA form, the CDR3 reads TGTGCCTGGAGTGTCCGACGGGCGACCTACGAGCAGTACTTC.

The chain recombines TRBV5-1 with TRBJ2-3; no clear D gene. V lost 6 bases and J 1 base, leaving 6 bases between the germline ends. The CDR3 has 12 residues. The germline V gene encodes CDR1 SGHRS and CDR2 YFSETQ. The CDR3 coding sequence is TGCGCCAGCAAAGAGGGCACAGATACGCAGTATTTT. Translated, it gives CASKEGTDTQYF.

DNA for the CDR3: TGTGCCAGCAGCCAAGAGGACTTTGGGGCCAACGTCCTGACTTTC. Translating gives CASSQEDFGANVLTF. The chain is built from TRBV3-1 (or the pseudogene TRBV3-2) and TRBJ2-6, with D perhaps TRBD2 (5 bases). CDR1 LGHDT and CDR2 YNNKEL come from the germline V gene (reference sequence). V was shortened by 0 bases and J by 3 bases, with 6 bases between the two germline ends. The CDR3 is 15 amino acids.

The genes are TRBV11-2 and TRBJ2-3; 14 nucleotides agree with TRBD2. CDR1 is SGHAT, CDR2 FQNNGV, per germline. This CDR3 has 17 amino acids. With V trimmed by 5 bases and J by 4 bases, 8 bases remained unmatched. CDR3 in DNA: TGTGCCAGCAGCCTATCCCCGGGACTAGCGGGAGCAGATACGCAGTATTTT. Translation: CASSLSPGLAGADTQYF.

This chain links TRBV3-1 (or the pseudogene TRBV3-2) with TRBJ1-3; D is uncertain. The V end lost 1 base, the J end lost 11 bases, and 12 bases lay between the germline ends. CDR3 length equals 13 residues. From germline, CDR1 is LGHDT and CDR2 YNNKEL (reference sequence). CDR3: CASSQVVVDSIYF. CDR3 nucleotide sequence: TGTGCCAGCAGCCAAGTGGTGGTAGACTCCATATATTTT.

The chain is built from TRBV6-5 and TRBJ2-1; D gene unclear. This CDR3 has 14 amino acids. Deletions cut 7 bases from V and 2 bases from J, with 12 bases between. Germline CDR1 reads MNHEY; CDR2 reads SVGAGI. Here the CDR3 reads CASKYNFPYNEQFF. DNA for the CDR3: TGTGCCAGCAAGTACAACTTCCCCTACAATGAGCAGTTCTTC.

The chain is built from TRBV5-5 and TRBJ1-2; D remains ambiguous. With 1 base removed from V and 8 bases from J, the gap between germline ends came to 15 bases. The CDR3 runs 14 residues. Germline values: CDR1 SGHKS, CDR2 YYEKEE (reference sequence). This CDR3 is CASSLILDPRGYTF. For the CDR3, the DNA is TGTGCCAGCAGCTTGATTTTGGACCCGAGGGGCTACACCTTC.

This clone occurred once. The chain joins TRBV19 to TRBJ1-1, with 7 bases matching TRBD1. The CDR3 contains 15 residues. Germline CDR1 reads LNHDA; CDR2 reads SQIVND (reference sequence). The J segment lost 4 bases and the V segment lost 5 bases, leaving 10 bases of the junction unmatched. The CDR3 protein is CASSVYHQGGTEAFF. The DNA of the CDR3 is TGTGCCAGTAGTGTCTACCACCAGGGGGGCACTGAAGCTTTCTTT.

The CDR3 loop reads CASSLDPGKTQYF. Here the CDR3 DNA reads TGCGCCAGCAGCTTGGACCCAGGGAAGACCCAGTACTTC. The chain employs TRBV5-1 and TRBJ2-5, with D perhaps matching TRBD1 (5 bases). V was clipped by 0 bases and J by 6 bases, with 9 bases between them. There are 13 residues in the CDR3. In germline, CDR1 is SGHRS, CDR2 YFSETQ.

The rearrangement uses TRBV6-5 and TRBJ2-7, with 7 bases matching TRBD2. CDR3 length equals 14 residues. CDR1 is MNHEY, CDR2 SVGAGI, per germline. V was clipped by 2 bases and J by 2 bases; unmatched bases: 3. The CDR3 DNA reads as TGTGCCAGCAGTTACGGTGCGGGAGCCTACGAGCAGTACTTC. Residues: CASSYGAGAYEQYF.

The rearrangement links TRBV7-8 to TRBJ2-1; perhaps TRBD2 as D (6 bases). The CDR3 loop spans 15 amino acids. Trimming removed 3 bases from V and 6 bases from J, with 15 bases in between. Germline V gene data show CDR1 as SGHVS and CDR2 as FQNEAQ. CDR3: CASSFGLAGTNEQFF. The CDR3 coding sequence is TGTGCCAGCAGCTTTGGTCTGGCGGGGACCAATGAGCAGTTCTTC.

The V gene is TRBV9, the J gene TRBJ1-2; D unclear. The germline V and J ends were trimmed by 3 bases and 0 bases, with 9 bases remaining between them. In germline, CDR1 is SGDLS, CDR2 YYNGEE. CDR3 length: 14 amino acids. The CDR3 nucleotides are TGTGCCAGCAGCGAATCCGGAGCTAACTATGGCTACACCTTC. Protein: CASSESGANYGYTF.

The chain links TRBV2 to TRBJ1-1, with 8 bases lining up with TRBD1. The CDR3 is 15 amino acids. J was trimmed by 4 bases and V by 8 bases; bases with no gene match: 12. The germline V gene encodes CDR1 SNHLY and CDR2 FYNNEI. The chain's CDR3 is CASFPRTGWATEAFF. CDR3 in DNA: TGTGCCAGCTTCCCCCGGACAGGGTGGGCCACTGAAGCTTTCTTT.

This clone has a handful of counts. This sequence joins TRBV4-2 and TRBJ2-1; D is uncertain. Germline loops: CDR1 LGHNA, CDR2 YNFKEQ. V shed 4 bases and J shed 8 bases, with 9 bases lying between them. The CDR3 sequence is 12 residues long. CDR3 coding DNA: TGTGCCAGCAGCCGGGGTAGAGATGAGCAGTTCTTC. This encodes CASSRGRDEQFF.